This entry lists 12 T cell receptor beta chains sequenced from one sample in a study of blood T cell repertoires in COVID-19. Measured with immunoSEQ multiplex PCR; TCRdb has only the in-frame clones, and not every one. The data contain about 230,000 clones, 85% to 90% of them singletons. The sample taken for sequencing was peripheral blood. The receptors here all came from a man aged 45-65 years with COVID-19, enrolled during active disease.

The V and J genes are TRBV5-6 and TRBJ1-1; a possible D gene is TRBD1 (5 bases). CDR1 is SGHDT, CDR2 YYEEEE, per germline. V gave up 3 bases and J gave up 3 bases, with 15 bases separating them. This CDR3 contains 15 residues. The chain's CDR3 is CASSSQTEIDTEAFF. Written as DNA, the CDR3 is TGTGCCAGCAGCTCCCAGACAGAAATTGACACTGAAGCTTTCTTT.

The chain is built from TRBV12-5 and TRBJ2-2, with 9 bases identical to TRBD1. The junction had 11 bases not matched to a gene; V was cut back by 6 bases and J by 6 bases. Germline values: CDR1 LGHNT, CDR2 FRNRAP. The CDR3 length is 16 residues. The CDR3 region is CASGLLWDRVPGELFF. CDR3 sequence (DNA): TGTGCTAGTGGCCTCCTCTGGGACAGGGTCCCCGGGGAGCTGTTTTTT.

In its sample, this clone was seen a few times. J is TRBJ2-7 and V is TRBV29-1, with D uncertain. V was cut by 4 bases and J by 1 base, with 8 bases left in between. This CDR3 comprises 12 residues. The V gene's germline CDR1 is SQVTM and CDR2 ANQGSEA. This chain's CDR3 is CSVVADSYEQYF. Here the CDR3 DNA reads TGCAGCGTTGTGGCGGATTCCTACGAGCAGTACTTC.

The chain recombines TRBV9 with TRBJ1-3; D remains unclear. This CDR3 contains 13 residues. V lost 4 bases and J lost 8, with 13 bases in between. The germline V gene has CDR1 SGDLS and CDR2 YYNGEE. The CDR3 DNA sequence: TGTGCCAGCAGCCTCGCGGTGGGAGACACCATATATTTT. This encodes CASSLAVGDTIYF.

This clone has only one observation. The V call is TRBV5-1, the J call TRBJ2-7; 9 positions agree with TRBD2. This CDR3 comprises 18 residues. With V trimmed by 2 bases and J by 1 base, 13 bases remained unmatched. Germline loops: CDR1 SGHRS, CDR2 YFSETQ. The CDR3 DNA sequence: TGCGCCAGCAGCTTCGGGTTAGCGGGGGCCTCGATGTCCTACGAGCAGTACTTC. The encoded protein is CASSFGLAGASMSYEQYF.

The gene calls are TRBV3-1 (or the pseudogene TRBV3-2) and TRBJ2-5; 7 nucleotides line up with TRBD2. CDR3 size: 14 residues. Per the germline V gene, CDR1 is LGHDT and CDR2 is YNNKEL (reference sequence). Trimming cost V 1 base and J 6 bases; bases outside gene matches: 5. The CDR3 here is CASSQGTGLKTQYF. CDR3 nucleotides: TGTGCCAGCAGCCAAGGAACGGGACTAAAGACCCAGTACTTC.

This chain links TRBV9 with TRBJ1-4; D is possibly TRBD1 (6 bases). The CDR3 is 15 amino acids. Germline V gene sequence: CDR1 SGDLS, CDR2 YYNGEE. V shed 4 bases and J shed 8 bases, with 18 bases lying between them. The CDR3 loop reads CASSPRGGSNEKLFF. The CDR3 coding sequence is TGTGCCAGCAGCCCAAGGGGGGGGAGCAACGAAAAACTGTTTTTT. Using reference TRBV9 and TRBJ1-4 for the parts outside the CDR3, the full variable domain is DSGVTQTPKHLITATGQRVTLRCSPRSGDLSVYWYQQSLDQGLQFLIQYYNGEERAKGNILERFSAQQFPDLHSELNLSSLELGDSALYFCASSPRGGSNEKLFFGSGTQLSVL.

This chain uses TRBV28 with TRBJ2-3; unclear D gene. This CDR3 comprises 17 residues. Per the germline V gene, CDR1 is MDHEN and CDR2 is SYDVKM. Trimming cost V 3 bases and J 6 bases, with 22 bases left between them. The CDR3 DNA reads TGTGCCAGCAGTTTGGAAACAGATTCACCTACCAGGGATACGCAGTATTTT. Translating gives CASSLETDSPTRDTQYF.

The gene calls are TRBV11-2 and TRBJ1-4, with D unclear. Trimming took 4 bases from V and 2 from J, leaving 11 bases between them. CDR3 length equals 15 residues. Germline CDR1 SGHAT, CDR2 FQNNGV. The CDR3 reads CASSSGLETNEKLFF. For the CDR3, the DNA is TGTGCCAGCAGCTCCGGGTTGGAGACTAATGAAAAACTGTTTTTT.

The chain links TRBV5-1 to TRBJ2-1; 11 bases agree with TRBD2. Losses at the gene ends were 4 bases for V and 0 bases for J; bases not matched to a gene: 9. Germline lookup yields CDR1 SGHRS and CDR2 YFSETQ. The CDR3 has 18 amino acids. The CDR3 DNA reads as TGCGCCAGCAGCCTTGGGACTAGCGGTAAAAGCTCCTACAATGAGCAGTTCTTC. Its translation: CASSLGTSGKSSYNEQFF.

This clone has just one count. The CDR3: CASSQVARGLGTDTQYF. DNA of the CDR3: TGCGCCAGCAGCCAAGTAGCCAGGGGGCTTGGGACAGATACGCAGTATTTT. This chain connects TRBV4-3 to TRBJ2-3; 8 nucleotides agree with TRBD1. The V segment lost 1 base and the J segment 3 bases; nucleotides outside the gene matches: 9. This CDR3 region has 17 residues. Germline assignment: CDR1 LGHNA and CDR2 YSLEER.

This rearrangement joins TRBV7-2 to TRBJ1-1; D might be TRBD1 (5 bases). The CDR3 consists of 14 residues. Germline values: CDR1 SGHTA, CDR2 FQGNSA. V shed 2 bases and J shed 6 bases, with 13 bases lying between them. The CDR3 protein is CASSLKGLVPEAFF. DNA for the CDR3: TGTGCCAGCAGCTTAAAGGGGCTGGTCCCTGAAGCTTTCTTT. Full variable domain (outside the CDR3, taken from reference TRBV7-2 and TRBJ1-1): GAGVSQSPSNKVTEKGKDVELRCDPISGHTALYWYRQSLGQGLEFLIYFQGNSAPDKSGLPSDRFSAERTGGSVSTLTIQRTQQEDSAVYLCASSLKGLVPEAFFGQGTRLTVV.